One and the same sample provided the 4 T cell receptor beta chains below, sequenced in a study of metastatic and nonmetastatic thyroid tumors. Each patient came to thyroid surgery without any prior treatment (of any kind). TCRdb re-analyzed the PCR reads through MiXCR. The sample gives roughly 25,000 clones, about an eighth of which show up once; around 5.1% is in the top ten. The sequenced material came from blood. The receptors originated from a female donor with papillary thyroid cancer or a benign thyroid nodule (not recorded which). Some clones in this sample may be carry-over from other donors' samples.

Ten or more counts support this clone. The chain has TRBV6-2 or TRBV6-3 and TRBJ2-3; 9 nucleotides line up with TRBD2. The CDR3 loop spans 14 amino acids. V shed 8 bases and J 0 bases; nucleotides not matched to a gene: 3. Germline CDR1 and CDR2: MNHEY and SVGEGT. CDR3 DNA: TGTGCCAGCGGCGGGAGGGAAAGCACAGATACGCAGTATTTT. The encoded protein is CASGGRESTDTQYF.

The J gene is TRBJ1-5, the V gene TRBV13; 7 bases are shared with TRBD1. V lost 4 bases and J lost 1; bases outside the gene matches: 4. Germline V gene lookup returns CDR1 PRHDT and CDR2 FYEKMQ (reference sequence). The CDR3 extends over 15 amino acids. This CDR3 is CASSSRGESNQPQHF. CDR3 bases: TGTGCCAGCAGCTCCAGGGGGGAAAGCAATCAGCCCCAGCATTTT.

This clone was counted at least ten times. The CDR3 region has the DNA TGTGCCACCAGACAGGGGTACACCGGGGAGCTGTTTTTT. Its translation is CATRQGYTGELFF. The genes are TRBV15 and TRBJ2-2, with 7 bases that match TRBD1. The trim removed 6 bases at V and 3 bases at J, leaving 1 base unmatched. This CDR3 contains 13 residues. Germline-derived CDR1 and CDR2 are LNHNV and YYDKDF (reference sequence).

This clone was seen repeatedly, ten times or more. At one end the junction does not follow the germline gene, possibly because of a read error. V usage is TRBV6-5 and J usage is TRBJ2-3; the match to TRBD2 covers 14 bases. Germline CDR1 is MNHEY and CDR2 is SVGAGI. The CDR3 has 15 residues. CDR3 residues: CASSYGGLAGDTQYF. The DNA for the CDR3 is TGTGCCAGCAGTTACGGGGGACTAGCGGGAGATACGCAGTACTTT.